The clone carrying this T cell receptor (beta chain) was detected a few times. The antigen is unknown. The sample belongs to a study of T cell responses to AZD1222 COVID-19 vaccine. Produced via immunoSEQ multiplex PCR; TCRdb's table is partial and in-frame only. This table has around 110,000 clones, about nine tenths appearing once. Study-level results: Sampling captured repertoires only after the peak T cell response.

This CDR3 contains 13 residues. V shed 8 bases and J shed 7 bases, with 14 bases lying between them. The chain is built from TRBV12-3 or TRBV12-4 and TRBJ1-4, with D uncertain. This sample comprised peripheral blood, obtained 28 days after the second AZD1222 dose. The sequence came from an adult who received the AZD1222 COVID-19 vaccine. CDR3 region: CASASSRAEKLFF. The CDR3 nucleotides read TGTGCCAGCGCAAGCTCCCGTGCTGAAAAACTGTTTTTT.